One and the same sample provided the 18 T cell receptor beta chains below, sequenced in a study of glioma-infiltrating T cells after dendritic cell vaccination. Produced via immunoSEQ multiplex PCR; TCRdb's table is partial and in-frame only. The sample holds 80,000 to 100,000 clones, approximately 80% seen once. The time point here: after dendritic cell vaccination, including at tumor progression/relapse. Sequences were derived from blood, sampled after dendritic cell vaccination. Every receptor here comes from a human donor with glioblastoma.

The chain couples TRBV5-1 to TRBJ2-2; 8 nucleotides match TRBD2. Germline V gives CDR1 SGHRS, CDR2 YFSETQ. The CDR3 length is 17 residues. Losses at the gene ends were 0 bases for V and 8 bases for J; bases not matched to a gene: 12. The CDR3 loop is CASSLGPGLEERGELFF. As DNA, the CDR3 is TGCGCCAGCAGCTTGGGCCCGGGACTAGAGGAACGGGGGGAGCTGTTTTTT.

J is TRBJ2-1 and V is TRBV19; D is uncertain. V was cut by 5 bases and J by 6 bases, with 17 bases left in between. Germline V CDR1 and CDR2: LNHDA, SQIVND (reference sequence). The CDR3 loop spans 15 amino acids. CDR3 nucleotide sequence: TGTGCCAGTAGTGTAGTGGCTCTTCCTCCCAATGAGCAGTTCTTC. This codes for CASSVVALPPNEQFF.

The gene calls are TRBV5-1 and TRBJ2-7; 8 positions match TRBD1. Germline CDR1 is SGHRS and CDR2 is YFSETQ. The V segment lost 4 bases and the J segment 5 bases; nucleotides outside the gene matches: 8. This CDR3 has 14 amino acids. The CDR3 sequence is CASSTGQGVHEQYF. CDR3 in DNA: TGCGCCAGCAGCACCGGACAGGGTGTCCACGAGCAGTACTTC.

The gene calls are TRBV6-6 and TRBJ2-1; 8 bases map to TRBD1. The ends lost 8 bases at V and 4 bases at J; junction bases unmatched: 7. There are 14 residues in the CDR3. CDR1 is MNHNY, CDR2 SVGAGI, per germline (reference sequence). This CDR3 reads CASLLTGGYNEQFF. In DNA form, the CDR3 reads TGTGCCAGCCTGCTTACAGGGGGTTACAATGAGCAGTTCTTC.

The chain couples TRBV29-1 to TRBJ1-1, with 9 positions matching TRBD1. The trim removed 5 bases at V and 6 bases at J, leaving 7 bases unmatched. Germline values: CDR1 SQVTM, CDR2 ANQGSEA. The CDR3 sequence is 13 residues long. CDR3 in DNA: TGCAGCGTTTCCCGGGACAGGGACGCTGAAGCTTTCTTT. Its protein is CSVSRDRDAEAFF.

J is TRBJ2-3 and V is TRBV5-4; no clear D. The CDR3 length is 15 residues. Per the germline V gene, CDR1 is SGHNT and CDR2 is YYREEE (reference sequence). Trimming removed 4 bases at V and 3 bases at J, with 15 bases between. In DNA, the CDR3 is TGTGCCAGCAGCCGCCGCCATCCACAAACAGATACGCAGTATTTT. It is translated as CASSRRHPQTDTQYF.

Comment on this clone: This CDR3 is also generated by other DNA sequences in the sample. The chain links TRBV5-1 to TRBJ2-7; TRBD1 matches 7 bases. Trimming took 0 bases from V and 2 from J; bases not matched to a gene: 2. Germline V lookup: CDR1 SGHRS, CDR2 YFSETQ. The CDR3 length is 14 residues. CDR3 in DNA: TGCGCCAGCAGCTTGGGCGACAGGGCCTACGAGCAGTACTTC. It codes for CASSLGDRAYEQYF.

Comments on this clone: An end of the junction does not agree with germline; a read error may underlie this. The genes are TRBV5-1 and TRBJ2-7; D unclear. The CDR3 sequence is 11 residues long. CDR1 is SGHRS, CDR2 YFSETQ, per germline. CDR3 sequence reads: CASSSAYAQYF. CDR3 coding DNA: TGCGCCAGCAGCTCCGCCTACGCGCAGTACTTC.

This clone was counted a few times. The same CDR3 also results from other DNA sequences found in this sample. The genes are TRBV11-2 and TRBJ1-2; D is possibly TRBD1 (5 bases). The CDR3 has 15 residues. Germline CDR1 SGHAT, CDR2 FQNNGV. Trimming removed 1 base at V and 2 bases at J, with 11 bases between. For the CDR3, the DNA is TGTGCCAGCAGCTTAGTGCGGGGGTGGAACTATGGCTACACCTTC. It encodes CASSLVRGWNYGYTF.

In DNA, the CDR3 is TGTGCCAGCAGCTGGACAGGGGAGACCCAGTACTTC. Residues: CASSWTGETQYF. This rearrangement joins TRBV5-6 to TRBJ2-5, with 8 bases lining up with TRBD1. This CDR3 has 12 amino acids. Germline V CDR1 and CDR2: SGHDT, YYEEEE. The V gene end was trimmed by 3 bases and the J gene end by 5 bases; junction bases not matched to a gene: 0.

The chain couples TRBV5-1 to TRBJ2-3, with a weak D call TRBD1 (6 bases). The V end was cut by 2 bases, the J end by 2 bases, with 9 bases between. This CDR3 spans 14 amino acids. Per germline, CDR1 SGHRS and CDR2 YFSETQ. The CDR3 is CASSLQGFTDTQYF. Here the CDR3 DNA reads TGCGCCAGCAGCTTACAGGGTTTCACAGATACGCAGTATTTT.

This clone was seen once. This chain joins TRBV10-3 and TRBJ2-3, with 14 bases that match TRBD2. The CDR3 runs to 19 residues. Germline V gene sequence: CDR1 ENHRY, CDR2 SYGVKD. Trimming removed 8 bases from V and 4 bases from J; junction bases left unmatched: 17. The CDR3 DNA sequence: TGTGCCATCCACCAGGGTGGGGGACTAGCGGGAGTAGCCCCAGATACGCAGTATTTT. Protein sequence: CAIHQGGGLAGVAPDTQYF.

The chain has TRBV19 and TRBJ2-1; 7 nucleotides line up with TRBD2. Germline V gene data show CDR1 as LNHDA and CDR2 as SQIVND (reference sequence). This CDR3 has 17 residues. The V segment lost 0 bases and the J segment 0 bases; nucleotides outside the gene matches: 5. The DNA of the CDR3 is TGTGCCAGTAGTATAGATCTTCTAGCGGTCTCCTACAATGAGCAGTTCTTC. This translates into CASSIDLLAVSYNEQFF.

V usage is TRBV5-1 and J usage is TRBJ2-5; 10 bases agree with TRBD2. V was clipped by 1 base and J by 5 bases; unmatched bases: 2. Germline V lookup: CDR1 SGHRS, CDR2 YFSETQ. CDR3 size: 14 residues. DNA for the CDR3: TGCGCCAGCAGCTTGCTAGCGGGGGTGGAGACCCAGTACTTC. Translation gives CASSLLAGVETQYF.

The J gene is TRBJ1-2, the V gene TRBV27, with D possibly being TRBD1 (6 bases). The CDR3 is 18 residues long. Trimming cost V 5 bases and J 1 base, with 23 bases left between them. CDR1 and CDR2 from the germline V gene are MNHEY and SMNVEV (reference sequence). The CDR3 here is CASSRGAQGKEINYGYTF. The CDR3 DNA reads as TGTGCCAGCAGTCGCGGAGCACAGGGAAAGGAGATTAACTATGGCTACACCTTC.

CDR3 in DNA: TGTGCCATCATGAGGGCCGGGGAGCTGTTTTTT. Amino acid sequence: CAIMRAGELFF. The chain is built from TRBV10-3 and TRBJ2-2; D may be TRBD2 (5 bases). With 7 bases removed from V and 6 bases from J, the gap between germline ends came to 6 bases. Germline CDR1 and CDR2: ENHRY and SYGVKD. The CDR3 is 11 amino acids.

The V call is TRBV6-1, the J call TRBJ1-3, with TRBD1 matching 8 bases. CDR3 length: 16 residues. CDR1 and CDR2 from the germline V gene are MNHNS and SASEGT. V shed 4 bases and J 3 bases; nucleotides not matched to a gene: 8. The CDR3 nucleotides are TGTGCCAGCAGTGGGTCAGGGGGCTCTTTTGGAAACACCATATATTTT. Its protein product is CASSGSGGSFGNTIYF.

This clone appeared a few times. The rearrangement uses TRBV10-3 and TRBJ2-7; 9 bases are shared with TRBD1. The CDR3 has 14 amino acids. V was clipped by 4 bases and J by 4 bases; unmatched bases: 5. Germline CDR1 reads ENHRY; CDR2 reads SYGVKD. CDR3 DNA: TGTGCCATCAGTGGGACAGGGGCTGGGTACGAGCAGTACTTC. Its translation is CAISGTGAGYEQYF.